This is a list of T cell receptor beta chains from one sample in a study of cytotoxic CD8 clonotypes in ibrutinib-treated CLL. TCRdb's copy holds only in-frame clones and misses some; the assay was immunoSEQ multiplex PCR. The sample includes around 300,000 clones, just under 80% of them seen just once. The specimen comprised PBMCs, sampled before ibrutinib treatment. These receptors were collected from a human donor with chronic lymphocytic leukemia. Each CDR3 is given with its conserved first and last residue. The order of the fields is V gene, clone size, J gene, D gene, CDR3 protein, CDR3 DNA. The D gene is left open where the match is weak. Clone sizes are given selectively: once, few, many, or a class where the clone is expanded.

>TRBV25-1|.|TRBJ2-3|.
CASSDRSGMYTDTQYF
TGTGCCAGCAGTGATCGGTCGGGGATGTACACAGATACGCAGTATTTT
>TRBV4-2|.|TRBJ1-4|.
CASSQDGRDSNNEKLFF
TGTGCCAGCAGCCAAGACGGCCGCGACAGCAATAATGAAAAACTGTTTTTT
>TRBV7-2|.|TRBJ2-7|.
CASSGYYEQYF
TGTGCCAGCAGCGGTTACTACGAGCAGTACTTC
>TRBV9|.|TRBJ2-6|.
CASSVARESGANVLTF
TGTGCCAGCAGCGTAGCTCGGGAATCTGGGGCCAACGTCCTGACTTTC
>TRBV5-6|.|TRBJ1-4|.
CASSFWTTHEKLFF
TGTGCCAGCAGCTTTTGGACAACCCATGAAAAACTGTTTTTT
>TRBV9|.|TRBJ2-1|.
CASGQGSSYNEQFF
TGTGCCAGCGGTCAAGGGAGCTCCTACAATGAGCAGTTCTTC
>TRBV27|few|TRBJ2-5|.
CASSLQPSSETQYF
TGTGCCAGCAGTTTGCAACCTAGCTCGGAGACCCAGTACTTC
>TRBV29-1|.|TRBJ2-3|.
CSVGVTSTDTQYF
TGCAGCGTCGGTGTAACTAGCACAGATACGCAGTATTTT
>TRBV29-1|.|TRBJ2-5|.
CSVGPGSVQETQYF
TGCAGCGTGGGACCGGGATCGGTCCAAGAGACCCAGTACTTC
>TRBV18|.|TRBJ2-2|.
CASSPPSHLTGELFF
TGTGCCAGCTCACCTCCTAGTCATTTGACCGGGGAGCTGTTTTTT
>TRBV5-4|.|TRBJ2-7|TRBD2
CASSPGTSGRQVSYEQYF
TGTGCCAGCAGCCCAGGGACTAGCGGGAGGCAGGTCTCCTACGAGCAGTACTTC
>TRBV7-9|few|TRBJ1-2|.
CASSLDISLVYGYTF
TGTGCCAGCAGCTTGGACATCTCGTTGGTCTATGGCTACACCTTC
>TRBV7-8|.|TRBJ2-7|TRBD2
CASSFGPQRGYYEQYF
TGTGCCAGCAGCTTCGGTCCCCAGCGGGGTTACTACGAGCAGTACTTC
>TRBV4-3|.|TRBJ2-5|.
CASSQAEGETQYF
TGCGCCAGCAGCCAAGCTGAGGGGGAGACCCAGTACTTC
>TRBV4-3|.|TRBJ2-7|TRBD1
CASSLGQAASYEQYF
TGCGCCAGCAGTCTGGGACAGGCTGCCTCCTACGAGCAGTACTTC
>TRBV19|few|TRBJ2-6|.
CASGPNVLTF
TGTGCCAGTGGACCCAACGTCCTGACTTTC
>TRBV13|once|TRBJ2-7|TRBD2
CASSSRTRAYEQYF
TGTGCCAGCAGCTCCCGGACTAGAGCCTACGAGCAGTACTTC
>TRBV5-8|.|TRBJ2-7|.
CASSLVGSYEQYF
TGTGCCAGCAGCTTGGTGGGGTCCTACGAGCAGTACTTC
>TRBV9|.|TRBJ2-7|.
CASSVADKSSYEQYF
TGTGCCAGCAGCGTAGCTGACAAATCCTCCTACGAGCAGTACTTC
>TRBV6-5|few|TRBJ1-1|.
CASSYSSTEAFF
TGTGCCAGCAGTTACTCCAGTACTGAAGCTTTCTTT
>TRBV5-6|once|TRBJ2-7|TRBD2
CASSPGTSGTYEQYF
TGTGCCAGCAGCCCGGGGACTAGCGGGACCTACGAGCAGTACTTC
>TRBV4-1|.|TRBJ1-1|TRBD1
CASSQEYVQGDTEAFF
TGCGCCAGCAGCCAAGAATACGTCCAGGGGGACACTGAAGCTTTCTTT
>TRBV19|.|TRBJ1-2|.
CASSIGTNYGYTF
TGTGCCAGTAGTATCGGGACTAACTATGGCTACACCTTC
>TRBV27|.|TRBJ1-1|.
CASGLNTEAFF
TGTGCCAGCGGGTTGAACACTGAAGCTTTCTTT
>TRBV9|.|TRBJ2-7|TRBD1
CASSDRTGSGEQYF
TGTGCCAGCAGCGACCGGACAGGGAGTGGCGAGCAGTACTTC
>TRBV7-9|.|TRBJ2-5|.
CASSFTDVRETQYF
TGTGCCAGCAGCTTTACGGACGTGAGGGAGACCCAGTACTTC
>TRBV28|.|TRBJ2-2|.
CATISASENTGELFF
TGTGCCACCATTTCGGCTAGCGAGAACACCGGGGAGCTGTTTTTT
>TRBV25-1|.|TRBJ1-2|.
CASSPTGYGYTF
TGTGCCAGCAGTCCGACGGGCTATGGCTACACCTTC
>TRBV27|.|TRBJ2-5|TRBD2
CASSPLLAIETQYF
TGTGCCAGCAGTCCCCTACTAGCGATTGAGACCCAGTACTTC
>TRBV27|.|TRBJ2-5|TRBD2
CASSLRPLRTSGQETQYF
TGTGCCAGCAGTTTAAGGCCCCTCCGGACTAGCGGGCAAGAGACCCAGTACTTC
>TRBV25-1|.|TRBJ2-5|TRBD1
CASSIQGVRTTGETQYF
TGTGCCAGCAGTATACAGGGGGTAAGGACGACGGGAGAGACCCAGTACTTC
>TRBV27|.|TRBJ2-2|.
CASSLMQNTGELFF
TGTGCCAGCAGTTTAATGCAGAACACCGGGGAGCTGTTTTTT
>TRBV5-1|.|TRBJ2-3|TRBD2
CASSLTRLAGGGTDTQYF
TGCGCCAGCAGCTTAACCCGACTAGCGGGAGGGGGCACAGATACGCAGTATTTT
>TRBV5-1|.|TRBJ1-1|.
CASSLDIENTEAFF
TGCGCCAGCAGCTTAGACATCGAGAACACTGAAGCTTTCTTT
>TRBV7-9|.|TRBJ2-1|TRBD2
CASSLRPFVAGGPVEQFF
TGTGCCAGCAGCTTAAGACCGTTTGTAGCGGGAGGGCCGGTTGAGCAGTTCTTC
>TRBV10-3|.|TRBJ1-1|.
CAISPDKRGTFF
TGTGCCATCAGCCCGGATAAACGAGGGACTTTCTTT
>TRBV28|few|TRBJ2-1|.
CASSWYSYNEQFF
TGTGCCAGCAGTTGGTACAGTTACAATGAGCAGTTCTTC
>TRBV10-2|.|TRBJ2-4|.
CASSESQVVAKNIQYF
TGCGCCAGCAGTGAGTCTCAGGTAGTGGCCAAAAACATTCAGTACTTC
>TRBV9|once|TRBJ1-1|.
CASSVVSRETEAFF
TGTGCCAGCAGCGTAGTAAGCAGAGAGACTGAAGCTTTCTTT
>TRBV19|.|TRBJ1-5|.
CASSLRNQNQPQHF
TGTGCCAGTAGTTTGAGGAACCAGAATCAGCCCCAGCATTTT
>TRBV30|.|TRBJ1-1|.
CAWSLGGMNTEAFF
TGTGCCTGGAGTTTGGGGGGGATGAACACTGAAGCTTTCTTT
>TRBV29-1|once|TRBJ2-3|TRBD1
CSVDRGQDTQYF
TGCAGCGTTGACAGGGGGCAAGATACGCAGTATTTT
>TRBV13|.|TRBJ2-7|.
CASSLEGREQYF
TGTGCCAGCAGCTTAGAGGGCCGCGAGCAGTACTTC
>TRBV30|once|TRBJ2-2|.
CAWRRVANTGELFF
TGTGCCTGGAGAAGGGTCGCAAACACCGGGGAGCTGTTTTTT
>TRBV10-3|.|TRBJ2-7|TRBD2
CATFGLAGGPREQYF
TGTGCCACGTTCGGACTAGCGGGAGGGCCGCGGGAGCAGTACTTC
>TRBV5-1|.|TRBJ2-7|.
CASSLDPGVSYEQYF
TGCGCCAGCAGCTTGGATCCGGGGGTATCCTACGAGCAGTACTTC
>TRBV2|.|TRBJ2-7|TRBD2
CASSEFWTSGSNNEQYF
TGTGCCAGCAGTGAATTTTGGACTAGCGGGAGTAACAACGAGCAGTACTTC
>TRBV6-1|once|TRBJ1-2|.
CASSGTDTLYGYTF
TGTGCCAGCAGTGGGACAGACACCCTCTATGGCTACACCTTC
>TRBV27|.|TRBJ2-7|TRBD1
CASSSTGPSYEQYF
TGTGCCAGCAGTTCGACAGGGCCCTCCTACGAGCAGTACTTC
>TRBV20-1|.|TRBJ2-1|.
CSASRLNEQFF
TGCAGTGCTTCCCGGCTCAATGAGCAGTTCTTC
>TRBV20-1|.|TRBJ1-5|.
CSAREQPQHF
TGCAGTGCTAGAGAACAGCCCCAGCATTTT
>TRBV29-1|.|TRBJ1-1|.
CSAQSGGWTEAFF
TGCAGCGCTCAGTCCGGGGGTTGGACTGAAGCTTTCTTT
>TRBV2|.|TRBJ1-5|.
CASTGGGNQPQHF
TGTGCCAGCACCGGGGGAGGCAATCAGCCCCAGCATTTT
>TRBV28|.|TRBJ2-1|TRBD2
CASSPWGLVSNEQFF
TGTGCCAGCAGTCCATGGGGACTAGTTAGTAATGAGCAGTTCTTC
>TRBV7-9|.|TRBJ1-2|.
CASRGSGTYGYTF
TGTGCCAGCAGGGGGAGCGGGACCTATGGCTACACCTTC
>TRBV5-4|.|TRBJ2-7|.
CASSHQDNSYEQYF
TGTGCCAGCAGCCACCAGGACAACTCCTACGAGCAGTACTTC
>TRBV6-6|.|TRBJ1-1|.
CASSLRDRGYTEAFF
TGTGCCAGCAGTTTAAGGGACCGGGGGTACACTGAAGCTTTCTTT
>TRBV9|few|TRBJ2-3|TRBD1
CASSVAQGETDTQYF
TGTGCCAGCAGCGTAGCTCAGGGGGAGACAGATACGCAGTATTTT
>TRBV4-3|.|TRBJ2-7|.
CASSHGQGLNLSYEQYF
TGCGCCAGCAGCCACGGACAGGGACTAAACTTATCCTACGAGCAGTACTTC